The rows below give T cell receptor beta chains drawn from one sample of a study of blood T cells in healthy people across ages. One entry per CDR3 protein, called by TCRdb with MiXCR from the 5' RACE reads. The sample carries 600,000 or so distinct CDR3 sequences, 20% to 25% recorded once. Sequencing used blood. These receptors were obtained from a man aged 65-85 years in good health. The CDR3 runs from the conserved cysteine through the conserved F or W. The D gene is left open where the match is weak. Expanded clones are given a class, and other clones once, few, many or no size at all.

>TRBJ1-6|.|TRBV19|TRBD1
CASSPPGQLNSPLHF
TGTGCCAGTAGTCCTCCGGGACAGCTGAATTCACCCCTCCACTTT
>TRBJ2-5|few|TRBV20-1|.
CSARGPVETGTPLETQYF
TGCAGTGCTAGAGGCCCGGTTGAAACAGGGACCCCGTTGGAGACCCAGTACTTC
>TRBJ1-1|few|TRBV29-1|.
CSGASGRLLNTEAFF
TGCAGCGGGGCCTCGGGTCGGTTACTGAACACTGAAGCTTTCTTT
>TRBJ2-1|few|TRBV11-2|TRBD2
CASSFGTSGSGNEQFF
TGTGCCAGCAGCTTTGGGACTAGCGGGAGTGGCAATGAGCAGTTCTTC
>TRBJ2-1|.|TRBV3-1|.
CASSQDRRQVNEQFF
TGTGCCAGCAGCCAAGATCGGAGACAGGTCAATGAGCAGTTCTTC
>TRBJ1-3|.|TRBV18|.
CASSLTQRDTIYF
TGTGCCAGCTCACTGACCCAGAGGGACACCATATATTTT
>TRBJ2-5|.|TRBV27|.
CASSLWAGRETQYF
TGTGCCAGCAGTTTATGGGCAGGCCGGGAGACCCAGTACTTC
>TRBJ1-2|.|TRBV5-6|.
CASSLSRAGSSYGYTF
TGTGCCAGCAGCCTGAGTCGGGCGGGGAGTAGCTATGGCTACACCTTC
>TRBJ2-1|.|TRBV24-1|.
CATSILGQEGNEQFF
TGTGCCACCAGTATCCTGGGGCAGGAAGGAAATGAGCAGTTCTTC
>TRBJ2-1|.|TRBV3-1|TRBD1
CAGSGQGLVEQFF
TGTGCCGGCAGCGGACAGGGGCTCGTTGAGCAGTTCTTC
>TRBJ2-2|.|TRBV24-1|.
CATSERTGLGTGELFF
TGTGCCACCAGTGAGCGGACTGGTCTCGGCACCGGGGAGCTGTTTTTT
>TRBJ2-7|few|TRBV7-2|.
CASSSGGGIPYEQYF
TGTGCCAGCAGCTCCGGCGGGGGCATTCCCTACGAGCAGTACTTC
>TRBJ2-7|few|TRBV7-3|TRBD1
CASSLDRAHEQYF
TGTGCCAGCAGCTTAGACAGGGCCCACGAGCAGTACTTC
>TRBJ2-5|.|TRBV25-1|TRBD1
CASSEQGACETQYF
TGTGCCAGCAGTGAACAGGGGGCTTGTGAGACCCAGTACTTC
>TRBJ2-2|few|TRBV7-2|.
CASSLSVPGARTGELFF
TGTGCCAGCAGCTTATCGGTACCGGGCGCTCGCACCGGGGAGCTGTTTTTT
>TRBJ2-7|once|TRBV20-1|TRBD1
CSATGPGQIIYEQYF
TGCAGTGCTACGGGTCCGGGACAGATAATTTACGAGCAGTACTTC
>TRBJ1-4|.|TRBV20-1|TRBD1
CSATDRGNEKLFF
TGCAGTGCGACGGACAGGGGGAATGAAAAACTGTTTTTT
>TRBJ1-5|many|TRBV9|.
CASSVGGGEHQPQHF
TGTGCCAGCAGCGTGGGAGGGGGGGAGCATCAGCCCCAGCATTTT
>TRBJ2-1|.|TRBV18|TRBD1
CASSPLGGVSYNEQFF
TGTGCCAGCTCACCACTAGGGGGCGTTTCCTACAATGAGCAGTTCTTC
>TRBJ2-7|few|TRBV5-1|.
CASSTGTVVEQYF
TGCGCCAGCAGCACCGGGACGGTTGTCGAGCAGTACTTC
>TRBJ2-1|.|TRBV4-3|TRBD2
CASSQESASGSTDEQFF
TGCGCCAGCAGCCAAGAATCGGCTAGCGGGAGTACGGATGAGCAGTTCTTC
>TRBJ1-1|.|TRBV12-3/TRBV12-4|.
CASRPSGGRIRTEAFF
TGTGCCAGCAGACCCTCCGGGGGGCGAATACGGACTGAAGCTTTCTTT
>TRBJ2-5|few|TRBV29-1|.
CSVYVRLETQYF
TGCAGCGTTTATGTGCGGCTAGAGACCCAGTACTTC
>TRBJ1-2|few|TRBV20-1|.
CSARVEGPYGYTF
TGCAGTGCTAGAGTGGAGGGTCCCTATGGCTACACCTTC
>TRBJ1-6|.|TRBV4-1|.
CASSQDRQGVGTPLHF
TGCGCCAGCAGCCAAGATCGCCAGGGAGTAGGTACACCCCTCCACTTT
>TRBJ1-1|.|TRBV19|.
CASSQTWTNTEAFF
TGTGCCAGTAGTCAGACATGGACTAACACTGAAGCTTTCTTT
>TRBJ2-1|few|TRBV7-2|.
CASSLRRGLAYNEQFF
TGTGCCAGCAGCCTTCGACGGGGGCTAGCCTACAATGAGCAGTTCTTC
>TRBJ2-5|few|TRBV7-8|.
CASSLPRETQYF
TGTGCCAGCAGCTTACCCAGGGAGACCCAGTACTTC
>TRBJ2-7|.|TRBV5-1|TRBD2
CASSLVGAGGSYEQYF
TGCGCCAGCAGCTTGGTTGGAGCGGGAGGATCCTACGAGCAGTACTTC
>TRBJ2-1|.|TRBV20-1|TRBD2
CSARLAGLYNEQFF
TGCAGTGCTAGACTAGCGGGCTTGTACAATGAGCAGTTCTTC
>TRBJ2-7|.|TRBV5-1|TRBD2
CASSLGSGTEQYF
TGCGCCAGCAGCTTGGGAAGCGGGACCGAGCAGTACTTC
>TRBJ2-1|.|TRBV6-1|.
CASSRGSRSYNEQFF
TGTGCCAGCTCCCGAGGGAGTCGCTCCTACAATGAGCAGTTCTTC
>TRBJ2-1|many|TRBV14|.
CASSQDLGSSYNEQFF
TGTGCCAGCAGCCAAGATCTGGGTAGCTCCTACAATGAGCAGTTCTTC
>TRBJ2-5|.|TRBV3-1|.
CASSGAQETQYF
TGTGCCAGCAGCGGAGCCCAAGAGACCCAGTACTTC
>TRBJ1-1|.|TRBV7-2|TRBD1
CASSLARDRGGAFF
TGTGCCAGCAGCTTAGCACGGGACAGGGGGGGAGCTTTCTTT
>TRBJ2-1|many|TRBV12-3/TRBV12-4|.
CASRSIASDSYNSQFF
TGTGCCAGCAGATCAATAGCATCGGACAGTTACAATTCGCAGTTCTTC